The present entry profiles one TCR beta chain with its context. This specimen comes from a study of early T cells in non-severe SARS-CoV-2 infection. Germline CDR1 MNHNY, CDR2 SVGAGI (reference sequence). This CDR3 is built from 12 residues. J gave up 3 bases and V 10 bases, and 6 bases lay outside the gene matches. TCRdb re-derived calls from the 5' RACE reads in MiXCR, one entry per CDR3 protein. The repertoire holds roughly 54,000 distinct CDR3 sequences, with about 7.6% as singletons. This chain links TRBV6-6 with TRBJ2-7; TRBD2 matches at 7 bases. The sample in question was whole blood, obtained at baseline. The origin of this receptor is an adult who was a healthcare worker with PCR-confirmed SARS-CoV-2 infection or an uninfected control (not recorded which). This chain's CDR3 is CATQRGSYEQYF. The CDR3 DNA follows: TGTGCCACGCAGCGCGGGAGCTACGAGCAGTACTTC.